The clone carrying this T cell receptor (beta chain) came up many times. The antigen is unknown. An end of the junction does not agree with germline; a read error may underlie this. Germline V gives CDR1 MDHEN, CDR2 SYDVKM. There are 13 residues in the CDR3. The sample is drawn from a study of CD8+CD57+ T cells in acquired aplastic anemia. In the study overall: The DNA of sorted CD4+ and CD8+ cells averaged roughly 3.2 ug. For CD4+ cells, healthy donors had an average of about 10 million reads.

Genomic DNA constituted the template upon which TCR beta VDJ and CDR3 profiling was performed. TCRdb passed the reads through MiXCR, listing each CDR3 protein once. The data hold about 180,000 distinct CDR3 sequences, with around 45% observed a single time. Overall study results and limits: The study found no significant CD8+ Simpson's diversity difference between patients and controls. Approximately 30 CD8+ CDR3 sequences were shared between patients and controls.

This clonotype was obtained from a human donor in good health. The specimen was sorted CD4+, CD8+, or CD8+CD57+ T cells (not recorded which) from PBMCs. The rearrangement links TRBV28 to TRBJ2-3; weak D call: TRBD1 (5 bases). The chain's CDR3 is CASSFDRTDTQYF. The CDR3, as DNA: TGCGCCAGCAGCTTTGACAGAACAGATACGCAGTATTTT.